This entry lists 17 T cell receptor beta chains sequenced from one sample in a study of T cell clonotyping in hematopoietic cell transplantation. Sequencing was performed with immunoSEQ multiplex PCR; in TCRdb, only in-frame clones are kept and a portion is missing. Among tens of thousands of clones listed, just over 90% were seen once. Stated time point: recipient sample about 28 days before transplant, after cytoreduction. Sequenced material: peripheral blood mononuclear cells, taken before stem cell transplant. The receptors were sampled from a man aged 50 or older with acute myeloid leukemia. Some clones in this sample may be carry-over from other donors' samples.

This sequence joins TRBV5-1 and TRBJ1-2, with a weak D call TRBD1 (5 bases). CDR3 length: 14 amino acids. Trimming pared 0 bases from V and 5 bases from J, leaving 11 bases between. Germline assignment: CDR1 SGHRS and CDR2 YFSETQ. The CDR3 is CASSLVGDGYGYTF. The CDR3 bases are TGCGCCAGCAGCTTGGTAGGGGACGGGTATGGCTACACCTTC.

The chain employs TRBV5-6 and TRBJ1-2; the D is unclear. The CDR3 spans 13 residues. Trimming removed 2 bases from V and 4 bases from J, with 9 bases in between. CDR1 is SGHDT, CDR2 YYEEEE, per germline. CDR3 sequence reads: CASSLPEGYGYTF. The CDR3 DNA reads TGTGCCAGCAGCTTACCTGAGGGCTATGGCTACACCTTC.

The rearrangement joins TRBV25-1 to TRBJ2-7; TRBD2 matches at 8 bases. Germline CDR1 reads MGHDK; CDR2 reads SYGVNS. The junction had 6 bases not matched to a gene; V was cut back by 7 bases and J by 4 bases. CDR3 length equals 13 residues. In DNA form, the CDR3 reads TGTGCCAGCATAGGGCGGGAGGTATACGAGCAGTACTTC. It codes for CASIGREVYEQYF.

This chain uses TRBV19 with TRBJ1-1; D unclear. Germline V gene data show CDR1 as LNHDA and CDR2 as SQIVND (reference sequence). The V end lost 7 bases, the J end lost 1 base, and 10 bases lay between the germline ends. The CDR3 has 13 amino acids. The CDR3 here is CASMEGWNTEAFF. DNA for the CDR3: TGTGCCAGTATGGAGGGATGGAACACTGAAGCTTTCTTT.

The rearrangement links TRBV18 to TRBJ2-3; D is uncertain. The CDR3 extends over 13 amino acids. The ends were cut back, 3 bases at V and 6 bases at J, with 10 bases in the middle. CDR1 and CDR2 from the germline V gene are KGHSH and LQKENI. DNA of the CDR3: TGTGCCAGCTCACCTGGCGGTGGGGATACGCAGTATTTT. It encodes CASSPGGGDTQYF.

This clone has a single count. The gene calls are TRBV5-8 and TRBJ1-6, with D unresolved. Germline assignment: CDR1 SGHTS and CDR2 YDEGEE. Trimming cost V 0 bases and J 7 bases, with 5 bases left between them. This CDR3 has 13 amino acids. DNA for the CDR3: TGTGCCAGCAGCTTGGAATCAAATTCACCCCTCCACTTT. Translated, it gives CASSLESNSPLHF.

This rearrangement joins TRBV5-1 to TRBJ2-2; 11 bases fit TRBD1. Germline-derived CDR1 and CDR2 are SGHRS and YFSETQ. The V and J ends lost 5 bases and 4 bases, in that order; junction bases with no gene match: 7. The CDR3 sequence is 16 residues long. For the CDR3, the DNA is TGCGCCAGCAGTCAGGACGGGACAGGGGGCACCGGGGAGCTGTTTTTT. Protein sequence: CASSQDGTGGTGELFF.

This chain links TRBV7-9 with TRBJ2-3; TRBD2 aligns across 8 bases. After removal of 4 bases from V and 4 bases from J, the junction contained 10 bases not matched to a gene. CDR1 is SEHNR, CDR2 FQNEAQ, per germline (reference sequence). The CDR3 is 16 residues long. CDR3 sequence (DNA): TGTGCCAGCAGCTCGCGGACGGGAGGGCCATCAGATACGCAGTATTTT. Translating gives CASSSRTGGPSDTQYF.

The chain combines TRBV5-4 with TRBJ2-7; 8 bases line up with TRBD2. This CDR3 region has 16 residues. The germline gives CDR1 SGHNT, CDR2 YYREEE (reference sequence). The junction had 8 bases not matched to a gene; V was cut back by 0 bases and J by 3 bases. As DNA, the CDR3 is TGTGCCAGCAGCTTGGTCGGCGGGGGGATGCTCTACGAGCAGTACTTC. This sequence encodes CASSLVGGGMLYEQYF.

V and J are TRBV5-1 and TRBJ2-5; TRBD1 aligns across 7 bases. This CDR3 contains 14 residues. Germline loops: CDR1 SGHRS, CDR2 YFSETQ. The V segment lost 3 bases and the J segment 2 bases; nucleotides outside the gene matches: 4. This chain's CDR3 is CASSSLGQQETQYF. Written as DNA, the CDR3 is TGCGCCAGCAGCTCACTGGGACAGCAAGAGACCCAGTACTTC.

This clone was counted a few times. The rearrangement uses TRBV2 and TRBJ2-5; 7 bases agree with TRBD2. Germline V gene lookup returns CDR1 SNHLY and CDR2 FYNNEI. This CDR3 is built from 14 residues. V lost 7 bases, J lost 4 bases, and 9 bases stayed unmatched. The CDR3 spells CASKRGRRGETQYF. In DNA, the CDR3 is TGTGCCAGCAAGCGGGGAAGGAGAGGAGAGACCCAGTACTTC. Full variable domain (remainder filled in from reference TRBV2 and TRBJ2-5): EPEVTQTPSHQVTQMGQEVILRCVPISNHLYFYWYRQILGQKVEFLVSFYNNEISEKSEIFDDQFSVERPDGSNFTLKIRSTKLEDSAMYFCASKRGRRGETQYFGPGTRLLVL.

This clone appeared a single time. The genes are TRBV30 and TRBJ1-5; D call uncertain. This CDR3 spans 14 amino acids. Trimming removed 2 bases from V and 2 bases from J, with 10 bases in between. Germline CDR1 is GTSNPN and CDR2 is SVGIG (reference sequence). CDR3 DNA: TGTGCCTGGAGTCAGGAGTACGGCAATCAGCCCCAGCATTTT. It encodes CAWSQEYGNQPQHF.

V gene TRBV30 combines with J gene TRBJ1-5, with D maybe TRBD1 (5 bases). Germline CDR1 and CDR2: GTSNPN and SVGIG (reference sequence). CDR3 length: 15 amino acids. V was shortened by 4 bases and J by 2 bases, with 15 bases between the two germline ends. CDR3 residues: CAWTVRGGRNQPQHF. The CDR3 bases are TGTGCCTGGACGGTAAGGGGTGGGCGCAATCAGCCCCAGCATTTT.

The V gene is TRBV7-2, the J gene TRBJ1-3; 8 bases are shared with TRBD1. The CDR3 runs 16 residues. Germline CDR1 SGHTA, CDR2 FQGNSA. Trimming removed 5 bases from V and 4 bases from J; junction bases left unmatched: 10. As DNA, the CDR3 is TGTGCCAGCAGCCCCATTGACAGGGGAGAAGGAAACACCATATATTTT. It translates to CASSPIDRGEGNTIYF. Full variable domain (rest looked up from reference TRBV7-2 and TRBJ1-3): GAGVSQSPSNKVTEKGKDVELRCDPISGHTALYWYRQSLGQGLEFLIYFQGNSAPDKSGLPSDRFSAERTGGSVSTLTIQRTQQEDSAVYLCASSPIDRGEGNTIYFGEGSWLTVV.

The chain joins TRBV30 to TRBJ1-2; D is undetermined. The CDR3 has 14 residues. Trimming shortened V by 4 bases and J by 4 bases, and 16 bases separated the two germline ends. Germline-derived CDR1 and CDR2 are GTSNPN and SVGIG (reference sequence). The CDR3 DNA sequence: TGTGCCTGGACCCCTTTCGGCAGGCGCTATGGCTACACCTTC. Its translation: CAWTPFGRRYGYTF.

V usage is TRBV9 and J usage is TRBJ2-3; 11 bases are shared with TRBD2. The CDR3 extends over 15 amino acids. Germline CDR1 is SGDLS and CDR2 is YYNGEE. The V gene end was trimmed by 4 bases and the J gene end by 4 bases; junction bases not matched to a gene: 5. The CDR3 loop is CASSPRLAGSDTQYF. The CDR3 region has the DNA TGTGCCAGCAGCCCCCGACTAGCGGGGTCAGATACGCAGTATTTT. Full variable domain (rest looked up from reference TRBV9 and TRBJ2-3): DSGVTQTPKHLITATGQRVTLRCSPRSGDLSVYWYQQSLDQGLQFLIQYYNGEERAKGNILERFSAQQFPDLHSELNLSSLELGDSALYFCASSPRLAGSDTQYFGPGTRLTVL.

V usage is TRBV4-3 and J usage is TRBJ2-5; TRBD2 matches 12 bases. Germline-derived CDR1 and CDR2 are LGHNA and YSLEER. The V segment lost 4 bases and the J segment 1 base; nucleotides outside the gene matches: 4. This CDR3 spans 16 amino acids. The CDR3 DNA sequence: TGCGCCAGCAGCCTTTTGACTAGCGGGGGCCAAGAGACCCAGTACTTC. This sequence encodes CASSLLTSGGQETQYF.